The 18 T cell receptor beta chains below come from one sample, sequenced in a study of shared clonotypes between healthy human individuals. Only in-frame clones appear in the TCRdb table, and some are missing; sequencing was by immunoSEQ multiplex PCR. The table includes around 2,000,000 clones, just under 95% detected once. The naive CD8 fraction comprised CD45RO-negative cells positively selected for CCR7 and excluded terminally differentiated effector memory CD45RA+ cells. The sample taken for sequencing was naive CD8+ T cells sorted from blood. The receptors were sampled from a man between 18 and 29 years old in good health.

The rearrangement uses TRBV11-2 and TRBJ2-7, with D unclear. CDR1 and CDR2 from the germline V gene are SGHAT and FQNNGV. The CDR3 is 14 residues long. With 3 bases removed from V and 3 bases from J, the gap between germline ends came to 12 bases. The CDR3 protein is CASSFGWSGYEQYF. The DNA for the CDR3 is TGTGCCAGCAGCTTCGGGTGGTCAGGCTACGAGCAGTACTTC.

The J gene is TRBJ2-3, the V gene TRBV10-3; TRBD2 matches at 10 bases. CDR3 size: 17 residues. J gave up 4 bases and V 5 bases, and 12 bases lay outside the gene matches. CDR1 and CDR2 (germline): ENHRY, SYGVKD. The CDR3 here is CAISPPAVAGGPDTQYF. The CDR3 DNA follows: TGTGCCATCAGTCCACCCGCGGTAGCGGGGGGCCCAGATACGCAGTATTTT.

Here the CDR3 reads CASSPVLVNYGYTF. CDR3 DNA sequence: TGTGCCAGCAGCCCTGTACTAGTTAACTATGGCTACACCTTC. This sequence joins TRBV9 and TRBJ1-2; D not certain. CDR3 length: 14 amino acids. The V and J ends lost 4 bases and 1 base respectively, with 11 bases between them. Germline V gene sequence: CDR1 SGDLS, CDR2 YYNGEE. The variable domain in full, with the rest retrieved from reference TRBV9 and TRBJ1-2, is DSGVTQTPKHLITATGQRVTLRCSPRSGDLSVYWYQQSLDQGLQFLIQYYNGEERAKGNILERFSAQQFPDLHSELNLSSLELGDSALYFCASSPVLVNYGYTFGSGTRLTVV.

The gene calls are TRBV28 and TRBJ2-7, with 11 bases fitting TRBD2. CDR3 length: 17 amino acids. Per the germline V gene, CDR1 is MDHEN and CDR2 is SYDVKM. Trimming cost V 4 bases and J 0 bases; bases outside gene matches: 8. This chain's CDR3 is CASSSKLGLADSYEQYF. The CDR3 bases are TGTGCCAGCAGTTCTAAATTGGGACTAGCGGACTCCTACGAGCAGTACTTC.

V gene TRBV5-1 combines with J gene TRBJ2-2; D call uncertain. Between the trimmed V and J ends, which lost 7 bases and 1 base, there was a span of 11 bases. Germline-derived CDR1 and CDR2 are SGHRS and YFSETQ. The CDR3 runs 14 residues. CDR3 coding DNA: TGCGCCAGCCGGCCGGACGTGAACACCGGGGAGCTGTTTTTT. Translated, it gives CASRPDVNTGELFF.

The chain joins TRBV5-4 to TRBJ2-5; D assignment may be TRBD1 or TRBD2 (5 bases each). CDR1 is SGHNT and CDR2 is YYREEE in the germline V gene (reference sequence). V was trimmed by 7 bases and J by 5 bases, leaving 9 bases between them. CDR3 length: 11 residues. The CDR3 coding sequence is TGTGCCAGCGGGGGTGACGAGACCCAGTACTTC. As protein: CASGGDETQYF.

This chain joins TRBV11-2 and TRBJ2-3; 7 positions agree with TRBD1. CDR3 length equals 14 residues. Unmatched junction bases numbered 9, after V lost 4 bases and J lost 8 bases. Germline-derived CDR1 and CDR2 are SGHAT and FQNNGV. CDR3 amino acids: CASSSGQAERTQYF. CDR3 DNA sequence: TGTGCCAGCAGCTCCGGACAGGCCGAGCGTACGCAGTATTTT.

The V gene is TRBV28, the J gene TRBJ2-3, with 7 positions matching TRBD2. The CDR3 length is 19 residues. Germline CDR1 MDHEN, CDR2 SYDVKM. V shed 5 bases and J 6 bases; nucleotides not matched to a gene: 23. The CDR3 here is CASSPQTQITAGVGDTQYF. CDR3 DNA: TGTGCCAGCAGTCCCCAAACGCAAATAACTGCGGGAGTGGGGGATACGCAGTATTTT.

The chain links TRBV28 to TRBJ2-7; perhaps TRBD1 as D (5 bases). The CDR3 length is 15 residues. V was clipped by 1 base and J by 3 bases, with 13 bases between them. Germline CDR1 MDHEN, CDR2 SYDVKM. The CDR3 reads CASSLSDRAGYEQYF. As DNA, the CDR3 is TGTGCCAGCAGTTTATCTGACAGAGCCGGCTACGAGCAGTACTTC.

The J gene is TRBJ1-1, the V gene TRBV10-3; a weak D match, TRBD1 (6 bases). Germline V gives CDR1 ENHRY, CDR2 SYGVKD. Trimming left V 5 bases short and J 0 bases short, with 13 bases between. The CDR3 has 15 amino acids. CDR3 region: CAISLGGTVNTEAFF. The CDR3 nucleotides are TGTGCCATCAGTCTAGGGGGGACGGTGAACACTGAAGCTTTCTTT.

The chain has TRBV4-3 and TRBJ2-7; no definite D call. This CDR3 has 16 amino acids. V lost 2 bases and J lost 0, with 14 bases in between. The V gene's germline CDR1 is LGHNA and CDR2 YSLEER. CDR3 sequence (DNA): TGCGCCAGCAGCCAAAGCCTGGGCTCCCCCTCCTACGAGCAGTACTTC. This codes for CASSQSLGSPSYEQYF.

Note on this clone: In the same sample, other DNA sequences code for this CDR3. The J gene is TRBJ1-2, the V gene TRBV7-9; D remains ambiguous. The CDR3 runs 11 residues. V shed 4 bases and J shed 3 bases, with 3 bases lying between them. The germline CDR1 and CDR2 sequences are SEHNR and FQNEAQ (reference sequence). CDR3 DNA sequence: TGTGCCAGCAGCTCGGACTATGGCTACACCTTC. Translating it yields CASSSDYGYTF. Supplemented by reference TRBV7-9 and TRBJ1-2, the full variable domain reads DTGVSQNPRHKITKRGQNVTFRCDPISEHNRLYWYRQTLGQGPEFLTYFQNEAQLEKSRLLSDRFSAERPKGSFSTLEIQRTEQGDSAMYLCASSSDYGYTFGSGTRLTVV.

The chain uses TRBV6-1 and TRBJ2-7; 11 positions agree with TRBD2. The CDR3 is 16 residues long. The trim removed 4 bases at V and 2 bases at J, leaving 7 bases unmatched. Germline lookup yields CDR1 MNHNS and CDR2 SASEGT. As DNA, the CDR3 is TGTGCCAGCAGTGTGACTAGCGGGACCTTCCCCTACGAGCAGTACTTC. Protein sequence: CASSVTSGTFPYEQYF.

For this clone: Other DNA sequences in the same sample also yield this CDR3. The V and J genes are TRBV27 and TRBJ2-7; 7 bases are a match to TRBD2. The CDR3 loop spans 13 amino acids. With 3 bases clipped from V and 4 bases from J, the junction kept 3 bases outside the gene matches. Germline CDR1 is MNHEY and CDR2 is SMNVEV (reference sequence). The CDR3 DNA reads TGTGCCAGCAGTTTTCAGGGAGGGTACGAGCAGTACTTC. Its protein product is CASSFQGGYEQYF.

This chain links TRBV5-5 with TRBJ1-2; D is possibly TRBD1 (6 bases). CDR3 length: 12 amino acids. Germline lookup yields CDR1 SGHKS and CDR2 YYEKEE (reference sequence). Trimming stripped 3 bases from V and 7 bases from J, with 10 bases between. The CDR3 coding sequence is TGTGCCAGCAGCTCCACAGGGAGTGGCTACACCTTC. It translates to CASSSTGSGYTF. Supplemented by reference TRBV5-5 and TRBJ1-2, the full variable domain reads DAGVTQSPTHLIKTRGQQVTLRCSPISGHKSVSWYQQVLGQGPQFIFQYYEKEERGRGNFPDRFSARQFPNYSSELNVNALLLGDSALYLCASSSTGSGYTFGSGTRLTVV.

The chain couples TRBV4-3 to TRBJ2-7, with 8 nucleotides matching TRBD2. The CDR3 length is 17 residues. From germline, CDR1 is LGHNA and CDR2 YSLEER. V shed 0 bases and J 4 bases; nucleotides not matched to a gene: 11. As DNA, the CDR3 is TGCGCCAGCAGCCAAGAGGAAGTGGGACTAGTTTTGTACGAGCAGTACTTC. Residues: CASSQEEVGLVLYEQYF.

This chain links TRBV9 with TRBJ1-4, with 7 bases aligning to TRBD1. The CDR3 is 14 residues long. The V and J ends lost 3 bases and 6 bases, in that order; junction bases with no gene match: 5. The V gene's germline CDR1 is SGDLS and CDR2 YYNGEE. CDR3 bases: TGTGCCAGCAGCGGAGAGGGGGCAGATGAAAAACTGTTTTTT. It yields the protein CASSGEGADEKLFF.

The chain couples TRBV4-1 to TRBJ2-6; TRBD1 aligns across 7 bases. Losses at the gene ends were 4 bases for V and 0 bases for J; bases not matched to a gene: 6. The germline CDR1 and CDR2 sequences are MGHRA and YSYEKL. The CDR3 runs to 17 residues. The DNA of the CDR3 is TGCGCCAGCAGCCCCGAGGGACAGCTCTCTGGGGCCAACGTCCTGACTTTC. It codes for CASSPEGQLSGANVLTF.